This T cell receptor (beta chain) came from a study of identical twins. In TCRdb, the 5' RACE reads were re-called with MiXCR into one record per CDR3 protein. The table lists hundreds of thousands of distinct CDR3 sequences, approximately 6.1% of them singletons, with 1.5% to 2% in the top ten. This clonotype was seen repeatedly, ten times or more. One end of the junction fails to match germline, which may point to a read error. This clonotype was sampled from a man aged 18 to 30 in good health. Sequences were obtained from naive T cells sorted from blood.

In nucleotides, the CDR3 is TGTGCCAGCAGTTTATTCGCGGGAGACACAGATACGCAGTATTTT. Translating it yields CASSLFAGDTDTQYF. This chain uses TRBV5-1 with TRBJ2-3; 7 bases fit TRBD2. This CDR3 region has 15 residues. The germline gives CDR1 SGHRS, CDR2 YFSETQ.